This T cell receptor (beta chain) was obtained from a study of T cells after yellow fever vaccination. Study at large: For low cell numbers, libraries were made with SMART-Seq v4 Ultra Low Input. General study findings and limits: Post-booster reappearance was seen for most primary-vaccination clones (96% CD4, about 88% CD8). Weaker overall was a secondary response that nonetheless peaked faster, on day 5 versus 15. Abundant bulk-population clonotypes could contaminate the FACS-sorted repertoires.

Germline V gives CDR1 SNHLY, CDR2 FYNNEI. The CDR3 length is 18 residues. One entry per CDR3 protein results from TCRdb running MiXCR on the 5' RACE reads. Among over 300,000 distinct CDR3 sequences, 6.5% to 8.5% were seen once, and the ten largest hold 18%. On this clonotype itself: What it binds is not known. Compared with germline, one end of the junction differs, possibly owing to a read error.

This clonotype was obtained from a man aged 18 to 29 who received the YFV17D yellow fever vaccine. V usage is TRBV2 and J usage is TRBJ2-3, with TRBD1 identical over 8 bases. Source: PBMCs, taken roughly 45 days after the first yellow fever vaccination. CDR3 amino acids: CTSSLWGRTGWDTDTQYF. Written as DNA, the CDR3 is TGTACCAGCAGCCTATGGGGCCGGACAGGGTGGGACACAGATACGCAGTATTTT.